A selection of T cell receptor beta chains follows, all from one sample in a study of blood T cell repertoires in COVID-19. The repertoire was sequenced with immunoSEQ multiplex PCR; TCRdb's copy has only in-frame clones and lacks some. The data contain 85,000 to 130,000 clones, 88% of them singletons. The sequenced material came from peripheral blood. These receptors were obtained from a woman aged 60 to 75 with acute or convalescent COVID-19. CDR3s include the opening cysteine and the closing phenylalanine or tryptophan. The D gene is left open where the match is weak. Size tells how often a clone was seen (once, few, many) or the class of an expanded clone, and some rows leave it out.

D gene	J gene	clone size	V gene	CDR3 DNA	CDR3 protein
NA	TRBJ1-1	NA	TRBV12-3/TRBV12-4	TGTGCCAGCAGTTTACCACCCAGCACTGAAGCTTTCTTT	CASSLPPSTEAFF
TRBD1	TRBJ2-2	few	TRBV9	TGTGCCAGCAGCGTAACGACAGGGGGCGGCACCGGGGAGCTGTTTTTT	CASSVTTGGGTGELFF
TRBD1	TRBJ2-2	NA	TRBV7-3	TGTGCCAGCAGTCAACAGGGGTCCGGGGAGCTGTTTTTT	CASSQQGSGELFF
NA	TRBJ1-1	once	TRBV5-1	TGCGCCAGCAGCTCCCCGGGGATGCATGAAGCTTTCTTT	CASSSPGMHEAFF
TRBD2	TRBJ2-2	few	TRBV19	TGTGCCAGTAGCCCACGAGTAGGCGGGGGGGCGCCCGGGGAGCTGTTTTTT	CASSPRVGGGAPGELFF
NA	TRBJ2-3	NA	TRBV7-9	TGTGCCAGCAGCTTAGGTGGGGCTATGGCAGATACGCAGTATTTT	CASSLGGAMADTQYF
TRBD1	TRBJ1-1	NA	TRBV7-2	TGTGCCAGCAGCTTAGCCAGTTACAGGGGGGGCGCTTTCTTT	CASSLASYRGGAFF
TRBD2	TRBJ2-1	NA	TRBV5-1	TGCGCCAGCAGCTTGGCTAGCGGGAGCTCCTACAATGAGCAGTTCTTC	CASSLASGSSYNEQFF
TRBD1	TRBJ1-5	NA	TRBV4-1	TGCGCCAGCAGCCAAGACCCAATGACAGGGTTGAGTCAGCCCCAGCATTTT	CASSQDPMTGLSQPQHF
TRBD1	TRBJ1-1	NA	TRBV29-1	TGCAGCGTTGAACGGTATCCCGGACAGGGGGAGATCACTGAAGCTTTCTTT	CSVERYPGQGEITEAFF
NA	TRBJ1-1	NA	TRBV10-3	TGTGCCATCAGCGAGGTTATGAACACTGAAGCTTTCTTT	CAISEVMNTEAFF
TRBD1	TRBJ1-4	NA	TRBV12-5	TGTGCTAGTGGTTTGGCCGTGGACAGGGCGAATGAAAAACTGTTTTTT	CASGLAVDRANEKLFF
NA	TRBJ2-1	NA	TRBV19	TGTGCCAGTAGCCTTGCCTACAATGAGCAGTTCTTC	CASSLAYNEQFF
TRBD2	TRBJ2-2	NA	TRBV2	TGTGCGACTAGCGGGAGAGGAACCGGGGAGCTGTTTTTT	CATSGRGTGELFF
NA	TRBJ2-5	NA	TRBV24-1	TGTGCCACCAGTGATTCTGCAGGGTGGAAAGAGACCCAGTACTTC	CATSDSAGWKETQYF
NA	TRBJ1-2	NA	TRBV29-1	TGCAGCGTTGAAGATAAAGGGGTCGACTATGGCTACACCTTC	CSVEDKGVDYGYTF
NA	TRBJ2-3	NA	TRBV3-1/TRBV3-2	TGTGCCAGCAGCCAATGGACAAGCACAGATACGCAGTATTTT	CASSQWTSTDTQYF
TRBD1	TRBJ1-4	NA	TRBV30	TGTGCCTTGAACAGGGGCGCAGGTGAAAAACTGTTTTTT	CALNRGAGEKLFF
TRBD2	TRBJ2-1	NA	TRBV11-3	TGTGCCAGCAGCCCGGGGACTAGCGGGGGGAATGAGCAGTTCTTC	CASSPGTSGGNEQFF
NA	TRBJ2-1	NA	TRBV25-1	TGTGCCAGCAGTGAATTGAATAAGGGGGCCTACAATGAGCAGTTCTTC	CASSELNKGAYNEQFF
NA	TRBJ2-1	few	TRBV5-6	TGTGCCAGCAGCTTGAGTGGAGGGCCTACCTACAATGAGCAGTTCTTC	CASSLSGGPTYNEQFF
TRBD1	TRBJ1-3	few	TRBV29-1	TGCAGCGTTGAAGATCAGGGGGGCCTCTCTGGAAACACCATATATTTT	CSVEDQGGLSGNTIYF
TRBD2	TRBJ2-1	NA	TRBV30	TGTGCCTGGAGTGTACTACGCGGGAGGGCCCTCTACAATGAGCAGTTCTTC	CAWSVLRGRALYNEQFF
NA	TRBJ1-2	NA	TRBV5-4	TGTGCCAGCAGCCTTCGAAGTCAGGGAAGGCTGCCCGTGGATGGCTACACCTTC	CASSLRSQGRLPVDGYTF
NA	TRBJ1-2	NA	TRBV27	TGTGCCAGCAGTCCGACGGGGGTCTATGGCTACACCTTC	CASSPTGVYGYTF
TRBD1	TRBJ1-2	NA	TRBV11-2	TGTGCCAGCAGCTCCCTCCAGGGGGCGAGAGGCTACACCTTC	CASSSLQGARGYTF
NA	TRBJ1-5	NA	TRBV9	TGTGCCAGCAGCGGAGGGTATAGCAATCAGCCCCAGCATTTT	CASSGGYSNQPQHF
NA	TRBJ2-1	once	TRBV9	TGTGCCAGCAGCTCAAGACTAGAAGGGTTCCACAATGAGCAGTTCTTC	CASSSRLEGFHNEQFF
TRBD2	TRBJ2-1	once	TRBV11-3	TGTGCCAGCAGCTTAGATTTTCCTAGCGGGAGGGACAATGAGCAGTTCTTC	CASSLDFPSGRDNEQFF
NA	TRBJ2-3	NA	TRBV5-1	TGCGCCAGCAGAGCGAGCGGGTCCCCCAGCACAGATACGCAGTATTTT	CASRASGSPSTDTQYF
NA	TRBJ1-1	once	TRBV9	TGTGCCAGCGGGGAAGGCGGGAACATGAGGACTGAAGCTTTCTTT	CASGEGGNMRTEAFF
NA	TRBJ1-1	few	TRBV5-1	TGCGCCAGCAGCTTGGCTGGGGGGATCGGGAACACTGAAGCTTTCTTT	CASSLAGGIGNTEAFF
TRBD2	TRBJ2-1	NA	TRBV30	TGTGCCTGCAGCGGACTAGCGGGAGTCTTGGGTGAGCAGTTCTTC	CACSGLAGVLGEQFF
TRBD2	TRBJ2-7	NA	TRBV5-6	TGTGCCAGCAGCTTCCGACTAGCGTCCTACGAGCAGTACTTC	CASSFRLASYEQYF
NA	TRBJ1-1	few	TRBV18	TGTGCCAGCTCCTACCTGGACTCCGGGGACACTGAAGCTTTCTTT	CASSYLDSGDTEAFF
TRBD1	TRBJ1-1	few	TRBV3-1/TRBV3-2	TGTGCCAGCAGCGACACGACAGGGGTGAACACTGAAGCTTTCTTT	CASSDTTGVNTEAFF
TRBD1	TRBJ2-2	NA	TRBV12-5	TGTGCTAGTGGTTTGGTATTCGGGACAGGGGCCCTAAATGCGAACACCGGGGAGCTGTTTTTT	CASGLVFGTGALNANTGELFF
TRBD2	TRBJ2-1	NA	TRBV5-1	TGCGCCAGCAGCTTGGCAACTAGCGATGAGCAGTTCTTC	CASSLATSDEQFF
TRBD2	TRBJ2-2	NA	TRBV29-1	TGCAGCGGTAGGACTAGCGGGAGATCCGGGGAGCTGTTTTTT	CSGRTSGRSGELFF
NA	TRBJ1-1	NA	TRBV4-2	TGTGCCAGCAGCCTAACGGGGGGGAGGACTGAAGCTTTCTTT	CASSLTGGRTEAFF
TRBD1	TRBJ1-1	NA	TRBV30	TGTGCCTGGAGTGCAGGACAGGGGGTGACTGAAGCTTTCTTT	CAWSAGQGVTEAFF
TRBD2	TRBJ2-3	NA	TRBV4-2	TGTGCCAGCAGCCCCCTAGCGGGAGGGGCTACAGATACGCAGTATTTT	CASSPLAGGATDTQYF
NA	TRBJ1-1	NA	TRBV19	TGTGCCAGTAGTATAGATTCGGGGGACACTGAAGCTTTCTTT	CASSIDSGDTEAFF
TRBD1	TRBJ1-6	NA	TRBV28	TGTGCCAGCAGACCGGGACAGATCTTTCATAATTCACCCCTCCACTTT	CASRPGQIFHNSPLHF
TRBD2	TRBJ2-5	NA	TRBV6-1	TGTGCCAGCAGTGAATGGAGAGCGGGGGACCAAGAGACCCAGTACTTC	CASSEWRAGDQETQYF
NA	TRBJ1-4	NA	TRBV2	TGTGCCAGCAGGGGTACAGGATTTAATGAAAAACTGTTTTTT	CASRGTGFNEKLFF
TRBD2	TRBJ2-1	NA	TRBV11-3	TGTGCCAGCAGCTTAGGGGAGCCGGGACTAGCGGGCTACAATGAGCAGTTCTTC	CASSLGEPGLAGYNEQFF
TRBD1	TRBJ1-1	NA	TRBV5-4	TGTGCCAGCAGCGTCGGACAGGGTAAAGCTTTCTTT	CASSVGQGKAFF
TRBD2	TRBJ2-1	NA	TRBV20-1	TGCAGTGCTAGTAGACTAGCGGGAGTCAATGAGCAGTTCTTC	CSASRLAGVNEQFF
NA	TRBJ2-1	once	TRBV13	TGTGCCAGCAGCTTCACTCATGAGCAGTTCTTC	CASSFTHEQFF
NA	TRBJ1-5	NA	TRBV21-1	TGTGCCAGCAGCAAAGAGGGGGCCGGGGACAGGGGACTTCGTGGCAATCAGCCCCAGCATTTT	CASSKEGAGDRGLRGNQPQHF
TRBD1	TRBJ1-1	NA	TRBV6-5	TGTGCCAGCAGTCCTCTGACAGGGGAAGCTTTCTTT	CASSPLTGEAFF
NA	TRBJ2-1	NA	TRBV21-1	TGTGCCAGCAGCAAGGCACAGGGGTACAATGAGCAGTTCTTC	CASSKAQGYNEQFF
NA	TRBJ2-7	NA	TRBV3-1/TRBV3-2	TGTGCCAGCAGCCGGGGCCTTTACGAGCAGTACTTC	CASSRGLYEQYF
TRBD1	TRBJ1-5	NA	TRBV15	TGTGCCACCAGCGTTCACAGGGGGCTCATGGAGCCCCAGCATTTT	CATSVHRGLMEPQHF